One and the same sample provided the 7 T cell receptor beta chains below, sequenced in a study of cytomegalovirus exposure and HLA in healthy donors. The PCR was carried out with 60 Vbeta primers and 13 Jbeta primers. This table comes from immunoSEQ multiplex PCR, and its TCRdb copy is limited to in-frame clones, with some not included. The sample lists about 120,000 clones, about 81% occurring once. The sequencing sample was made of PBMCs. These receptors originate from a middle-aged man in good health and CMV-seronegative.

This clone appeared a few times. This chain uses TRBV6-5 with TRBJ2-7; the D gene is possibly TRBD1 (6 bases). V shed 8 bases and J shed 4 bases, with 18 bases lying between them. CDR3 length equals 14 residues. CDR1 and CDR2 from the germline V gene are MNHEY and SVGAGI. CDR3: CASLAPGRGYEQYF. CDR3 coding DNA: TGTGCCAGCCTAGCCCCGGGCAGGGGTTACGAGCAGTACTTC.

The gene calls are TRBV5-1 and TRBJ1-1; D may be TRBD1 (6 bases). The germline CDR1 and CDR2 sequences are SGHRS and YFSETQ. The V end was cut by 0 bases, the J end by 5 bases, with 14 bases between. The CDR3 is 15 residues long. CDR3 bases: TGCGCCAGCAGCTTGGTTGGGGGCGGTGGTACTGAAGCTTTCTTT. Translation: CASSLVGGGGTEAFF. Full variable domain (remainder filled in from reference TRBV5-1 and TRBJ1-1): KAGVTQTPRYLIKTRGQQVTLSCSPISGHRSVSWYQQTPGQGLQFLFEYFSETQRNKGNFPGRFSGRQFSNSRSEMNVSTLELGDSALYLCASSLVGGGGTEAFFGQGTRLTVV.

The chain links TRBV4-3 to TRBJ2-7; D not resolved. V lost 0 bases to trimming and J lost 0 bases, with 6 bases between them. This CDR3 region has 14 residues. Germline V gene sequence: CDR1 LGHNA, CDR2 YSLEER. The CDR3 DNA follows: TGCGCCAGCAGCCAAGACAGGATCTCCTACGAGCAGTACTTC. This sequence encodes CASSQDRISYEQYF.

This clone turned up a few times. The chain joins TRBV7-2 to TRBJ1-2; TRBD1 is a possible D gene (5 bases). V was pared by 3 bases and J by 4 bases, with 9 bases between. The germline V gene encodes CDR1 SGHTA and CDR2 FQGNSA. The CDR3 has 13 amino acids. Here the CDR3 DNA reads TGTGCCAGCAGCTTGGGGCAGCTCTATGGCTACACCTTC. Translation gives CASSLGQLYGYTF. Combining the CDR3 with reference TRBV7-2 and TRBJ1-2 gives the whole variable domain GAGVSQSPSNKVTEKGKDVELRCDPISGHTALYWYRQSLGQGLEFLIYFQGNSAPDKSGLPSDRFSAERTGGSVSTLTIQRTQQEDSAVYLCASSLGQLYGYTFGSGTRLTVV.

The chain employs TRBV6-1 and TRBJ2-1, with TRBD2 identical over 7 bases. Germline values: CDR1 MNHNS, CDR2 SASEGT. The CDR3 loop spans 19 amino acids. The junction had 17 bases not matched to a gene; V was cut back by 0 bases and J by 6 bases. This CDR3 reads CASSEAGGIWREIGNEQFF. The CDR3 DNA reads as TGTGCCAGCAGTGAAGCCGGGGGGATTTGGCGGGAGATCGGCAATGAGCAGTTCTTC.

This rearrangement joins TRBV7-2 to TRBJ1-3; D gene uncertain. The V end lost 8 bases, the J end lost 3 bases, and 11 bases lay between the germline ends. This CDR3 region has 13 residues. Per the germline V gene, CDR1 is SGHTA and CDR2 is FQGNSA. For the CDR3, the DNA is TGTGCCAGCGATCGGGGATATGGAAACACCATATATTTT. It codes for CASDRGYGNTIYF.

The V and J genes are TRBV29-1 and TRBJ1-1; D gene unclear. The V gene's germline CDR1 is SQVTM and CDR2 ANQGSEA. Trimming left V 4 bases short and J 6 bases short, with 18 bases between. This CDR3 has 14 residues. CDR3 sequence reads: CSVGEARHPSEAFF. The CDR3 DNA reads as TGCAGCGTTGGTGAGGCCCGTCACCCCTCTGAAGCTTTCTTT.